The rows below give T cell receptor beta chains drawn from one sample of a study of cytomegalovirus exposure and HLA in healthy donors. Here immunoSEQ multiplex PCR was the method, and the copy in TCRdb shows in-frame clones only, minus some. The data contain hundreds of thousands of clones, over 70% of them singletons. Sample: PBMCs. These receptors came from a boy under 10 years old in good health and CMV-seronegative. The CDR3 runs from the conserved cysteine through the conserved F or W.

V	J	length	CDR3
TRBV25-1	TRBJ2-7	13	CASRTSGNNEQYF
TRBV6-5	TRBJ1-1	15	CASSYSGQGLAEAFF
TRBV28	NA	14	CASSVRDRLYEQYF
TRBV7-2	TRBJ2-3	16	CASSLRNYQITDTQYF
TRBV19	TRBJ2-7	15	CASSITGASRSEQYF
TRBV5-6	TRBJ1-1	17	CASSLDVGATVNTEAFF
TRBV6-6	TRBJ1-4	15	CASSYSGDNYEKLFF
TRBV6-5	TRBJ2-2	15	CASSSATGRSGELFF
TRBV7-2	TRBJ2-1	14	CASSSGLAMAEQFF
TRBV6-1	TRBJ1-6	15	CASGGERAGGSPLHF
TRBV20-1	TRBJ2-3	11	CSHGVTDTQYF
TRBV6-5	TRBJ1-1	13	CASRDGGGREAFF
TRBV7-9	TRBJ1-1	13	CASSFDRGTEAFF
TRBV5-1	TRBJ1-3	15	CASSLDRQGRNTIYF
TRBV5-1	TRBJ2-5	16	CASSLGVGDSKETQYF
TRBV6-6	TRBJ2-2	14	CASSYSQGGGELFF
TRBV2	TRBJ2-7	12	CATGQGAGEQYF
TRBV2	TRBJ1-5	16	CASRGTGNNSNQPQHF
TRBV27	TRBJ2-5	15	CASSGHRTDQETQYF
TRBV7-9	TRBJ1-1	15	CASRTGGAMNTEAFF
TRBV10-3	TRBJ2-7	14	CAISDLRDAYEQYF
TRBV7-6	TRBJ2-1	19	CASSLVGSGSPQLDGEQFF
TRBV6-6	TRBJ1-2	13	CASRQGLNYGYTF
TRBV7-9	TRBJ2-3	17	CASSLVMGLAGADTQYF
TRBV30	TRBJ2-3	16	CASGKGLAGSGDTQYF
TRBV9	TRBJ2-1	15	CASSQPRGGYNEQFF
TRBV6-5	TRBJ1-1	14	CASSYSNSLNEAFF
TRBV4-1	TRBJ2-1	14	CASSQDSGVNEQFF
TRBV12-5	TRBJ2-7	16	CASGLVTGGGVYEQYF
TRBV27	TRBJ2-7	14	CASSLPGGRGEQYF
TRBV30	TRBJ1-1	14	CAWSLDRRNTEAFF
TRBV2	TRBJ2-7	13	CASTRAHSYEQYF
TRBV5-6	TRBJ1-2	13	CASSRGNAYGYTF
TRBV11-2	TRBJ2-1	16	CASSLELAGLWNEQFF
TRBV28	TRBJ2-5	12	CASSTGAKTQYF
TRBV10-3	TRBJ2-3	14	CAISDGGNTDTQYF
TRBV15	TRBJ1-1	17	CATSTLGTAGMNTEAFF
TRBV6-5	TRBJ2-5	15	CASSYKLAGQETQYF
TRBV6-1	NA	15	CASDRSGRPKYEQYF
TRBV27	TRBJ2-3	14	CATLAGDLTDTQYF
TRBV13	TRBJ1-1	15	CASSALQGARTEAFF